This T cell receptor (beta chain) was identified in a study of beta chain features in type 1 diabetes. Overall study findings and caveats: Significant though moderate, a shortening of TCRB CDR3s appeared in all four CD4+ subsets of Type 1 diabetes patients. Healthy donors had naive, central memory and Treg TCRB repertoires that appeared less similar than those seen among patients.

What was sequenced were expressed TCRB transcripts, since all of the isolated RNA had been reverse transcribed. Read counts averaged approximately 3.5 million for samples of naive, central memory and regulatory T cells. Produced via immunoSEQ multiplex PCR; TCRdb's table is partial and in-frame only. The data contain about 38,000 clones, 50% to 75% of them singletons. As to this clone: Its antigen is unidentified.

It was via CD45RO/CCR7/CD25/CD127/CD95/CD27 that CD4+ naive, central memory, regulatory and stem cell-like memory cells were sorted. The V gene lost 5 bases and the J gene lost 4 bases, with 12 bases spanning the gap. The CDR3 consists of 14 residues. CDR1 is SGHRS, CDR2 YFSETQ, per germline. V and J are TRBV5-1 and TRBJ2-2; a possible D gene is TRBD1 (5 bases). The origin of this receptor is a woman in her 30s in good health. Material for sequencing was Tregs from blood. The CDR3 bases are TGCGCCAGCAGAGACTCAGGGTCCACCGGGGAGCTGTTTTTT. Its protein is CASRDSGSTGELFF.